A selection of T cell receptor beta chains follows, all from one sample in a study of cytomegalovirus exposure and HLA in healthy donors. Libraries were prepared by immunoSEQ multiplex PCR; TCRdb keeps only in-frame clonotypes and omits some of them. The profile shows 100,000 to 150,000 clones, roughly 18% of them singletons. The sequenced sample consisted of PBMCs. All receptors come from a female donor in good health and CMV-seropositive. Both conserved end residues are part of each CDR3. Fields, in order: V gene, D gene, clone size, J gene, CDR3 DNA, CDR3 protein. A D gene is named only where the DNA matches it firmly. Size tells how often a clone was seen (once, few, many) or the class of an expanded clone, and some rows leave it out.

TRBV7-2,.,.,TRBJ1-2,TGTGCCAGCGAGGGCTTGGGTCCCTATGGCTACACCTTC,CASEGLGPYGYTF
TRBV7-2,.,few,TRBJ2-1,TGTGCCAGCAGCTGGGACTCTACAGGTTACAATGAGCAGTTCTTC,CASSWDSTGYNEQFF
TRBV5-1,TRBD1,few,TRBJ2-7,TGCGCCAGCAGCGGGGACAGACCCTACGAGCAGTACTTC,CASSGDRPYEQYF
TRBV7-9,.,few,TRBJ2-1,TGTGCCAGCAGCCCATACAATGAGCAGTTCTTC,CASSPYNEQFF
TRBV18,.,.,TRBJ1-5,TGTGCCAGCTCACCAGGCGGATTGGGTCAGCCCCAGCATTTT,CASSPGGLGQPQHF
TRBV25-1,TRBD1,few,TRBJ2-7,TGTGCCAGCAGTATAACAGGGGGCCGATACGAGCAGTACTTC,CASSITGGRYEQYF
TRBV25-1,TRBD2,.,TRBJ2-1,TGTGCCAGCAGCGAAAAGCGGGACCCAAACAATGAGCAGTTCTTC,CASSEKRDPNNEQFF
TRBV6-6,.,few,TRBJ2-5,TGTGCCAGCAGTTACCGGTTGGAGGGTCAGGAGACCCAGTACTTC,CASSYRLEGQETQYF
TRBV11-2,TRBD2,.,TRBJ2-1,TGTGCCAGCAGCTCAGGGACTAGCGGGAGGTACGTTGAGCAGTTCTTC,CASSSGTSGRYVEQFF
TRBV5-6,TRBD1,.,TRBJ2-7,TGTGCCAGCAGCGACAGGGCGGCCTACGAGCAGTACTTC,CASSDRAAYEQYF
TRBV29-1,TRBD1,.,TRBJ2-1,TGCAGCGTTGAAGGCCTCCGGGACAGGAACTACAATGAGCAGTTCTTC,CSVEGLRDRNYNEQFF
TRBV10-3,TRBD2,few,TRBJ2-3,TGTGCCATCAGTGAGTGGTTAGCGGGGGACACCACAGATACGCAGTATTTT,CAISEWLAGDTTDTQYF
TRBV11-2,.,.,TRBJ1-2,TGTGCCAGCAGCTTAGTGTCCCCTCTCAGGCCCCGTTCTGATGGCTACACCTTC,CASSLVSPLRPRSDGYTF
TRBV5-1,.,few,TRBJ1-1,TGCGCCAGCAGCACCAGGGTCGGCACTGAAGCTTTCTTT,CASSTRVGTEAFF
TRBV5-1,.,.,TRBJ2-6,TGCGCCAGCAGCCCAATGACAGTCGGGGCCAACGTCCTGACTTTC,CASSPMTVGANVLTF
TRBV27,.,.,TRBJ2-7,TGTGCCAGCAGTTTACCCAAATTGCGTTCGGGACAGTACTTC,CASSLPKLRSGQYF
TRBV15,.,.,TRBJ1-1,TGTGCCACCAGCAGAGATCGGACAGCCAGTGAAGCTTTCTTT,CATSRDRTASEAFF
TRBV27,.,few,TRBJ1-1,TGTGCCAGCAGTTTATCGAGGGTTGGGCGGGGGCGGTTCTTT,CASSLSRVGRGRFF
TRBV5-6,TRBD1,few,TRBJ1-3,TGTGCCAGCAGCCTTGGGACAGGGCCCACGAGTGGAAACACCATATATTTT,CASSLGTGPTSGNTIYF
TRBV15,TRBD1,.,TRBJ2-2,TGTGCCACCAGCAGAGATCGGACAGGGCCTAACACCGGGGAGCTGTTTTTT,CATSRDRTGPNTGELFF
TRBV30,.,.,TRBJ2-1,TGTGCCTGGAGTTCCTGGGATCTGCGGAGGGAGCAGTTCTTC,CAWSSWDLRREQFF
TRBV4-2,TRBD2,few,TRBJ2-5,TGTGCCAGCAGTCAGCGGGAGGTTTGGGAGACCCAGTACTTC,CASSQREVWETQYF
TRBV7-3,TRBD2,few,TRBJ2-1,TGTGCCAGCAGCTTAGGTCTAGCGGACTACAATGAGCAGTTCTTC,CASSLGLADYNEQFF
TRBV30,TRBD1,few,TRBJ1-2,TGTGCCTGGAGCCTTAAGGGGGCCGGCTATGGCTACACCTTC,CAWSLKGAGYGYTF
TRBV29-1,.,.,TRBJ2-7,TGCAGCGTTGTGGGGCAGAACCCCTACGAGCAGTACTTC,CSVVGQNPYEQYF
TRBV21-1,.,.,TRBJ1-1,TGCGCCGCCCAGGCCATGAACACTGAAGCTTTCTTT,CAAQAMNTEAFF
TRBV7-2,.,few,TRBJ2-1,TGTGCCAGCAGCCGCTACAATGAGCAGTTCTTC,CASSRYNEQFF
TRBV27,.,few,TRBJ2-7,TGTGCCAGCAGTCCCCAGGTAGGGGCCGAGCAGTACTTC,CASSPQVGAEQYF
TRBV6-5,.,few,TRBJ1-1,TGTGCCAGCAGTGGACAGAAGGCGAACACTGAAGCTTTCTTT,CASSGQKANTEAFF
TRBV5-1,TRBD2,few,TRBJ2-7,TGCGCCAGCAGCTTGGGTGGGGCCTCTGGGCTAGCGGGAGAGCAGTACTTC,CASSLGGASGLAGEQYF
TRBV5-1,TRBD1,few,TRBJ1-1,TGCGCCAGCAGCATCCGGACAGGGGGGACTGAAGCTTTCTTT,CASSIRTGGTEAFF
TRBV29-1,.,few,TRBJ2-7,TGCAGCGTTGAACAAGACTTAGGCGTGGAACAGTACTTC,CSVEQDLGVEQYF
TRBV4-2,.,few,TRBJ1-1,TGTGCCAGCAGCCAAGATGTGTGGCAGGCTGGAAACACTGAAGCTTTCTTT,CASSQDVWQAGNTEAFF
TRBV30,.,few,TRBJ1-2,TGTGCCTGGAGTCCCGGGGACTATGGCTACACCTTC,CAWSPGDYGYTF
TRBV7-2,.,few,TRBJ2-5,TGTGCCAGCAGCTCCGTGCAAGAGACCCAGTACTTC,CASSSVQETQYF
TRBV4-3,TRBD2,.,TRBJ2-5,TGCGCCAGCAGCCAAGGGGCTAGCGGTTCCCAAGAGACCCAGTACTTC,CASSQGASGSQETQYF
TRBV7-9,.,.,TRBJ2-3,TGTGCCAGCAGCCCGTCGACACTTAGCACAGATACGCAGTATTTT,CASSPSTLSTDTQYF
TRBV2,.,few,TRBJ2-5,TGTGCCAGCACCCAGACACCTCAGGGAGAGACCCAGTACTTC,CASTQTPQGETQYF
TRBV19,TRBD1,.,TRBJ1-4,TGTGCCAGTAGTATTTACCTGAGGACAGGCTACTTTGCAACTAATGAAAAACTGTTTTTT,CASSIYLRTGYFATNEKLFF
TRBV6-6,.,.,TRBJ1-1,TGTGCCAGCAGCCCACGGGTGAACACTGAAGCTTTCTTT,CASSPRVNTEAFF
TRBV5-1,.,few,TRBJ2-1,TGCGCCAGCAGCTTGGTCGGGCGCGGGCGGGAGCAGTTCTTC,CASSLVGRGREQFF
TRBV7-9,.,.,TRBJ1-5,TGTGCCAGCAGCTTAGGGGATAGAGGGATCAATCAGCCCCAGCATTTT,CASSLGDRGINQPQHF
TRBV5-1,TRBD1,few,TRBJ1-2,TGCGCCAGCAGCTTGGCCAGGGGGGACCCCTCCTATGGCTACACCTTC,CASSLARGDPSYGYTF
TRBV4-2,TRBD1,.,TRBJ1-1,TGTGCCAGCAGCCCCCCGGACAGGCCGAACACTGAAGCTTTCTTT,CASSPPDRPNTEAFF
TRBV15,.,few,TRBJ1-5,TGTGCCACCAGCAGAGATCGGGGGGCTAGTCAGCCCCAGCATTTT,CATSRDRGASQPQHF
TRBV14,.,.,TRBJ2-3,TGTGCCAGCAGCCCGAACAGGGGAGGCGATACGCAGTATTTT,CASSPNRGGDTQYF
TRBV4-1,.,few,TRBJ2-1,TGCGCCAGCAGCCAAGCGGGGGCCTACAATGAGCAGTTCTTC,CASSQAGAYNEQFF
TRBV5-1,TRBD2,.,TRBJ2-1,TGCGCCAGCAGCTTGGATTCAGCGGGAGGTAAGCAGTTCTTC,CASSLDSAGGKQFF
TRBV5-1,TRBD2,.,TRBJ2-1,TGCGCCAGCAGCTCCTATAGCGGGAGAGGACTTTACAATGAGCAGTTCTTC,CASSSYSGRGLYNEQFF